This record looks at one T cell receptor (beta chain) sequence and its context. The CDR3 extends over 12 amino acids. Between the trimmed V and J ends, which lost 4 bases and 6 bases, there was a span of 9 bases. Germline V gene lookup returns CDR1 SEHNR and CDR2 FQNEAQ (reference sequence). The sample is drawn from a study of blood T cell repertoires in COVID-19. Across the study: Acute and convalescent COVID-19 samples came from the United States, Italy and Spain. PBMCs, B-cell-depleted T cells, or T cells provided the cDNA or gDNA that made up the material.

Study processing details: Researchers report that nucleated cell counts were estimated from reference gene primer amplification. Generated by immunoSEQ multiplex PCR, the TCRdb table keeps only in-frame clones and is missing some. The V and J calls and the clone size are those of that table, but D and trimming were determined from the DNA. The table shows 100,000 to 150,000 clones, with over 80% occurring only once. The material sequenced was peripheral blood. The source of this sequence is a man in his sixties with acute or convalescent COVID-19. The chain carries TRBV7-9 and TRBJ2-5; D is unresolved. CDR3 nucleotide sequence: TGTGCCAGCAGCTCCCGAGGTCAGACCCAGTACTTC. Protein product: CASSSRGQTQYF.